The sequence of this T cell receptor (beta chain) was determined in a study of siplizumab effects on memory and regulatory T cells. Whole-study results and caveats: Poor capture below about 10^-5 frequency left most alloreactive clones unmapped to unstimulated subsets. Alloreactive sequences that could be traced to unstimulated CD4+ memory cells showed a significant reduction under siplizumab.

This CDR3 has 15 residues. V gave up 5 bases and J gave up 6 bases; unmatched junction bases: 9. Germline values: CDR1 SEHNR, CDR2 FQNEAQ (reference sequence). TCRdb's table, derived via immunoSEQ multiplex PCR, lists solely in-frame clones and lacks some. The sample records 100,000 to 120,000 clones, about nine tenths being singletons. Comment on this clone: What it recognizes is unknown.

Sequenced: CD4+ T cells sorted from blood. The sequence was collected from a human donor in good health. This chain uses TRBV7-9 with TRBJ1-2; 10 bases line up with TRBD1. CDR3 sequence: CASSPQPGTGDGYTF. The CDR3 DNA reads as TGTGCCAGCAGCCCACAACCCGGGACAGGGGATGGCTACACCTTC.